The 22 T cell receptor beta chains below all came from one sample that was sequenced in a study of regulatory T cells in long-lasting Graves disease. Time point indicated: newly diagnosed GD, antithyroid drugs for less than 3 months. Preparation of the TCR library used RNA extracted from PBMCs. Sequencing libraries for TCR beta were prepared with iRepertoire HTBI primers and Arm-PCR of CDR3 regions. TCRdb re-derived calls from the multiplex PCR reads in MiXCR, one entry per CDR3 protein. The top ten hold 9.5% to 15% of the sample, which has about 610,000 distinct CDR3 sequences, roughly a sixth seen once. These data were also filed under a second study, of T cells in Graves' hyperthyroidism and ophthalmopathy.

The sequenced sample was peripheral blood mononuclear cells (PBMCs), obtained at new diagnosis, from a patient treated with antithyroid drugs. The receptors were sampled from a man aged 18 to 30 with Graves disease.

This clonotype was seen only a few times. The rearrangement joins TRBV12-3 or TRBV12-4 to TRBJ2-7, with 7 bases aligning to TRBD1. The V segment lost 5 bases and the J segment 3 bases; nucleotides outside the gene matches: 13. The CDR3 totals 16 residues. The CDR3 is CASSISRDRRYYEQYF. CDR3 nucleotides: TGTGCCAGCAGTATTTCTAGGGACAGAAGGTACTACGAGCAGTACTTC.

As concerns this clonotype: This clone may be a read error of a much larger clone one base away. The chain combines TRBV7-9 with TRBJ2-1; 11 bases match TRBD2. The germline V gene has CDR1 SEHNR and CDR2 FQNEAQ (reference sequence). CDR3 length equals 13 residues. The CDR3 sequence is CARASGTSGEQLF. In nucleotides, the CDR3 is TGTGCCAGGGCCTCCGGGACTAGCGGCGAGCAGCTCTTC.

The V and J genes are TRBV28 and TRBJ2-7; no clear D. V was pared by 7 bases and J by 6 bases, with 7 bases between. The CDR3 totals 10 residues. CDR1 and CDR2 from the germline V gene are MDHEN and SYDVKM. The CDR3 here is CASKGSEQYF. CDR3 DNA sequence: TGTGCCAGCAAGGGTTCCGAGCAGTACTTC.

This clonotype appeared many times. V is TRBV30 and J is TRBJ2-1; no firm D call. V lost 1 base and J 13 bases, leaving 11 bases between the germline ends. The CDR3 is 11 residues long. CDR1 and CDR2 from the germline V gene are GTSNPN and SVGIG (reference sequence). The chain's CDR3 is CAWSGNRPQFF. CDR3 coding DNA: TGTGCCTGGAGTGGTAACAGACCACAGTTCTTC.

This clonotype was counted many times. The chain uses TRBV3-1 and TRBJ2-7; D unresolved. Germline assignment: CDR1 LGHDT and CDR2 YNNKEL (reference sequence). There are 14 residues in the CDR3. V lost 1 base to trimming and J lost 2 bases, with 9 bases between them. The CDR3 protein is CASSQVGPTYEQYF. CDR3 DNA: TGTGCCAGCAGCCAAGTTGGTCCCACCTACGAGCAGTACTTC.

This clonotype turned up a few times. The V call is TRBV15, the J call TRBJ2-7; 8 nucleotides match TRBD1. V shed 0 bases, J shed 4 bases, and the junction held 11 bases outside the gene matches. In germline, CDR1 is LNHNV, CDR2 YYDKDF (reference sequence). The CDR3 consists of 17 residues. The CDR3: CATSRDKRTGTGYEQYF. CDR3 sequence (DNA): TGTGCCACCAGCAGAGATAAAAGGACAGGGACGGGTTACGAGCAGTACTTC.

This clonotype was seen many times. The chain combines TRBV11-2 with TRBJ2-7; possibly TRBD2 for D (6 bases). The CDR3 runs to 13 residues. The germline CDR1 and CDR2 sequences are SGHAT and FQNNGV. Deletions cut 4 bases from V and 7 bases from J, with 14 bases between. The CDR3 here is CASSSTRRGEQYF. The CDR3 bases are TGTGCCAGCAGCTCAACCCGTCGGGGGGAGCAGTACTTC.

This clonotype was counted at least ten times. V is TRBV30 and J is TRBJ2-7, with 7 positions matching TRBD2. Germline V lookup: CDR1 GTSNPN, CDR2 SVGIG (reference sequence). V gave up 0 bases and J gave up 4 bases; unmatched junction bases: 9. The CDR3 spans 15 residues. The CDR3 reads CAWSVIGEGRYEQYF. The CDR3, as DNA: TGTGCCTGGAGTGTAATAGGGGAGGGCCGATACGAGCAGTACTTC.

This clonotype was seen at least ten times. The gene calls are TRBV7-9 and TRBJ2-5; 7 bases map to TRBD2. Looked up from germline, CDR1 is SEHNR and CDR2 is FQNEAQ (reference sequence). The CDR3 has 16 residues. V lost 3 bases and J lost 3; bases outside the gene matches: 10. The CDR3, as DNA: TGTGCCAGCAGCTTCCTATCTGGGGGGGATAAAGAGACCCAGTACTTC. Amino acids: CASSFLSGGDKETQYF.

This clonotype appeared many times. The chain employs TRBV28 and TRBJ2-1; D ambiguous. V was clipped by 6 bases and J by 3 bases, with 27 bases between them. Per the germline V gene, CDR1 is MDHEN and CDR2 is SYDVKM. The length of the CDR3 is 19 residues. CDR3 in amino acids: CASSLPSLEQKPFYNEQFF. CDR3 DNA: TGTGCCAGCAGCCTACCCTCATTAGAACAGAAACCGTTCTACAATGAGCAGTTCTTC.

This clonotype was found a few times. This CDR3 is CAGSRDSSYEQYF. The CDR3 DNA sequence: TGTGCCGGATCCCGGGACTCCTCCTACGAGCAGTACTTC. The genes are TRBV30 and TRBJ2-7; tentative D call: TRBD2 (6 bases). The CDR3 consists of 13 residues. Germline CDR1 and CDR2: GTSNPN and SVGIG (reference sequence). Trimming pared 8 bases from V and 0 bases from J, leaving 14 bases between.

This sequence joins TRBV6-1 and TRBJ2-1, with 11 bases fitting TRBD2. The CDR3 contains 16 residues. Germline CDR1 and CDR2: MNHNS and SASEGT. The V segment lost 7 bases and the J segment 0 bases; nucleotides outside the gene matches: 5. In DNA form, the CDR3 reads TGTGCCAGCATGGGAACTAGCGGGAGCTCCTACAATGAGCAGTTCTTC. This codes for CASMGTSGSSYNEQFF.

This clonotype was seen only once. The J gene is TRBJ1-1, the V gene TRBV6-1; 7 positions agree with TRBD1. J gave up 1 base and V 9 bases, and 11 bases lay outside the gene matches. The CDR3 runs to 15 residues. The germline gives CDR1 MNHNS, CDR2 SASEGT. For the CDR3, the DNA is TGTGCCAGTAGGTTAAGGACAGGAGGGAACACTGAAGCTTTCTTT. Translating it yields CASRLRTGGNTEAFF.

The gene calls are TRBV7-9 and TRBJ1-3; maybe TRBD1 (6 bases). V lost 8 bases to trimming and J lost 2 bases, with 31 bases between them. Germline V gives CDR1 SEHNR, CDR2 FQNEAQ (reference sequence). There are 20 residues in the CDR3. The CDR3 DNA is TGTGCCAGCGGGGGGGAGGGACACCCGGAAAACCTGCACCCTGGAAACACCATATATTTT. Its translation is CASGGEGHPENLHPGNTIYF.

CDR3 loop: CASGLDRQNYGYTF. In DNA form, the CDR3 reads TGTGCTAGTGGTTTGGACCGACAGAACTATGGCTACACCTTC. This chain connects TRBV12-5 to TRBJ1-2; D is possibly TRBD1 (5 bases). CDR1 and CDR2 from the germline V gene are LGHNT and FRNRAP. This CDR3 spans 14 amino acids. V lost 1 base and J lost 2, with 8 bases in between.

V gene TRBV5-1 combines with J gene TRBJ1-1, with TRBD1 as a possible D gene (6 bases). The CDR3 contains 13 residues. From germline, CDR1 is SGHRS and CDR2 YFSETQ. The V and J ends lost 4 bases and 4 bases respectively, with 11 bases between them. The CDR3 loop is CASSPGTTTEAFF. Written as DNA, the CDR3 is TGCGCCAGCAGCCCCGGGACAACCACTGAAGCTTTCTTT.

The chain uses TRBV20-1 and TRBJ1-2; TRBD1 matches at 8 bases. The length of the CDR3 is 14 residues. The J segment lost 7 bases and the V segment lost 3 bases, leaving 10 bases of the junction unmatched. The germline gives CDR1 DFQATT, CDR2 SNEGSKA (reference sequence). Here the CDR3 DNA reads TGCAGTGCTAGGGAGTACCAGGGGGCGGGTGGCTACACCTTC. Translated, it gives CSAREYQGAGGYTF.

This clonotype was counted ten times or more. This chain connects TRBV29-1 to TRBJ2-5; D gene uncertain. The germline V and J ends were trimmed by 5 bases and 5 bases, with 6 bases remaining between them. Germline loops: CDR1 SQVTM, CDR2 ANQGSEA. The CDR3 runs 10 residues. The CDR3 is CSVRAETQYF. The CDR3 nucleotides read TGCAGCGTTCGCGCGGAGACCCAGTACTTC.

This clonotype was picked up a small number of times. The rearrangement uses TRBV28 and TRBJ2-2; 9 bases are a match to TRBD2. The trim removed 7 bases at V and 4 bases at J, leaving 10 bases unmatched. Germline V gene data show CDR1 as MDHEN and CDR2 as SYDVKM. The CDR3 consists of 16 residues. The DNA of the CDR3 is TGTGCCAGCAATATAGCGGGAGAGGTCGGCACCGGGGAGCTGTTTTTT. This encodes CASNIAGEVGTGELFF.

This clonotype appeared many times. V is TRBV30 and J is TRBJ2-7; 7 nucleotides match TRBD2. Losses at the gene ends were 0 bases for V and 2 bases for J; bases not matched to a gene: 7. This CDR3 has 15 amino acids. CDR1 is GTSNPN and CDR2 is SVGIG in the germline V gene (reference sequence). The DNA for the CDR3 is TGTGCCTGGAGTGTAATGGGACTACCAACCTACGAGCAGTACTTC. As protein: CAWSVMGLPTYEQYF.

The chain links TRBV7-6 to TRBJ2-7; D perhaps matches TRBD1 (6 bases). The CDR3 is made up of 14 amino acids. V gave up 5 bases and J gave up 6 bases, with 17 bases separating them. Germline CDR1 is SGHVS and CDR2 is FNYEAQ. The CDR3 loop reads CASSPQPGGGEQYF. The DNA for the CDR3 is TGTGCCAGCAGCCCCCAACCTGGGGGCGGCGAGCAGTACTTC.

This sequence joins TRBV2 and TRBJ2-7; D unresolved. V gave up 9 bases and J gave up 0 bases, with 9 bases separating them. Germline CDR1 SNHLY, CDR2 FYNNEI. The CDR3 totals 12 residues. The CDR3 DNA reads as TGTGCCAGTCAGCCCGGCTCCTACGAGCAGTACTTC. Encoded protein: CASQPGSYEQYF.